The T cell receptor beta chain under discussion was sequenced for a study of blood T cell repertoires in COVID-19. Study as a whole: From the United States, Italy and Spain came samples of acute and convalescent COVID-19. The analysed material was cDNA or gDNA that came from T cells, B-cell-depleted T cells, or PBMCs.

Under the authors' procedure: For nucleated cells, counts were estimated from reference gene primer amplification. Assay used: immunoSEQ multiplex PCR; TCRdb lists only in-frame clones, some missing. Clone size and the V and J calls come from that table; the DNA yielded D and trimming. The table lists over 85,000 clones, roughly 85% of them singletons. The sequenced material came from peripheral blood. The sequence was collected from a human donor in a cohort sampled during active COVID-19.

CDR3 protein: CAISESRIDRLIGNTIYF. The CDR3 bases are TGTGCCATCAGTGAGTCGAGGATTGACCGACTGATAGGAAACACCATATATTTT. The chain recombines TRBV10-3 with TRBJ1-3, with D hard to call. V was pared by 0 bases and J by 4 bases, with 19 bases between. This CDR3 spans 18 amino acids. Looked up from germline, CDR1 is ENHRY and CDR2 is SYGVKD.